This T cell receptor (beta chain) emerged from a study of blood T cell repertoires in COVID-19. Whole-study context: Samples came from the United States, Italy and Spain, spanning acute and convalescent COVID-19. T cells, B-cell-depleted T cells, or PBMCs supplied cDNA or gDNA.

The age range of participants was 18 to 89 years, with residence in roughly 25 US areas. Authors' data handling: Reference gene primer amplification gave estimated nucleated cell counts. Generated by immunoSEQ multiplex PCR, the TCRdb table keeps only in-frame clones and is missing some. From that table come the V and J calls and clone size; the DNA was used to work out D and trimming. The repertoire includes around 360,000 clones, about 90% of them detected once, and approximately 3% sits in the top ten. The J segment lost 0 bases and the V segment lost 1 base, leaving 4 bases of the junction unmatched. CDR3 length: 15 amino acids. Germline lookup yields CDR1 GTSNPN and CDR2 SVGIG (reference sequence).

The TCR comes from a woman aged 30 to 39 who had recovered from COVID-19. Specimen: PBMCs or T cells enriched from blood (not recorded which). The rearrangement links TRBV30 to TRBJ1-1; 8 bases fit TRBD1. CDR3 in amino acids: CAWSGGTGMNTEAFF. The CDR3 nucleotides are TGTGCCTGGAGTGGAGGGACAGGAATGAACACTGAAGCTTTCTTT.